What follows are 7 T cell receptor beta chains derived from one specimen sequenced in a study of blood T cell repertoires in COVID-19. Using immunoSEQ multiplex PCR, the repertoire was profiled, and TCRdb retains in-frame clones only, with some absent. The sample holds about 270,000 clones, 70% to 90% seen once. The specimen was PBMCs or T cells enriched from blood (not recorded which). The receptors shown here come from a woman aged 25 to 45 with acute COVID-19.

This chain joins TRBV9 and TRBJ1-6; 7 bases are shared with TRBD1. The V segment lost 3 bases and the J segment 5 bases; nucleotides outside the gene matches: 11. The CDR3 runs to 17 residues. Per germline, CDR1 SGDLS and CDR2 YYNGEE. CDR3 nucleotides: TGTGCCAGCAGCGAGAAGGATGGGACAGTTAATAATTCACCCCTCCACTTT. This sequence encodes CASSEKDGTVNNSPLHF. The full variable domain, in which reference TRBV9 and TRBJ1-6 provide the parts outside the CDR3, is DSGVTQTPKHLITATGQRVTLRCSPRSGDLSVYWYQQSLDQGLQFLIQYYNGEERAKGNILERFSAQQFPDLHSELNLSSLELGDSALYFCASSEKDGTVNNSPLHFGNGTRLTVT.

The V gene is TRBV11-2, the J gene TRBJ2-7; perhaps TRBD2 as D (5 bases). Germline values: CDR1 SGHAT, CDR2 FQNNGV. This CDR3 comprises 14 residues. Trimming left V 1 base short and J 6 bases short, with 13 bases between. CDR3 DNA: TGTGCCAGCAGCTTAGGAGTTGGAAGCGGCGAGCAGTACTTC. This codes for CASSLGVGSGEQYF.

The rearrangement joins TRBV28 to TRBJ2-7; 7 bases are shared with TRBD1. CDR3 length: 12 amino acids. Germline values: CDR1 MDHEN, CDR2 SYDVKM. The ends lost 5 bases at V and 6 bases at J; junction bases unmatched: 4. The CDR3 coding sequence is TGTGCCAGCAGTCTCACAGGGGCCGAGCAGTACTTC. It specifies CASSLTGAEQYF.

The chain has TRBV11-2 and TRBJ2-7, with D possibly matching TRBD1 (6 bases). CDR1 is SGHAT and CDR2 is FQNNGV in the germline V gene. The CDR3 sequence is 15 residues long. V was clipped by 5 bases and J by 5 bases, with 19 bases between them. CDR3 sequence (DNA): TGTGCCAGCAGCAAGAGGGGGATAGACAAACACGAGCAGTACTTC. Translated: CASSKRGIDKHEQYF.

The CDR3 protein is CASSLGTGGVYTF. The CDR3 region has the DNA TGTGCCAGCAGCTTAGGGACAGGGGGCGTTTACACCTTC. The chain is built from TRBV5-5 and TRBJ1-2, with 12 bases lining up with TRBD1. V lost 2 bases, J lost 11 bases, and 4 bases stayed unmatched. CDR1 is SGHKS, CDR2 YYEKEE, per germline (reference sequence). The CDR3 contains 13 residues. Supplemented by reference TRBV5-5 and TRBJ1-2, the full variable domain reads DAGVTQSPTHLIKTRGQQVTLRCSPISGHKSVSWYQQVLGQGPQFIFQYYEKEERGRGNFPDRFSARQFPNYSSELNVNALLLGDSALYLCASSLGTGGVYTFGSGTRLTVV.

The chain has TRBV19 and TRBJ2-2; no definite D call. Germline loops: CDR1 LNHDA, CDR2 SQIVND (reference sequence). Trimming pared 5 bases from V and 1 base from J, leaving 8 bases between. This CDR3 spans 14 amino acids. The CDR3 DNA reads TGTGCCAGTAGTGGGCAGAAGAACACCGGGGAGCTGTTTTTT. Translation gives CASSGQKNTGELFF. The variable domain in full, completed from reference TRBV19 and TRBJ2-2, reads DGGITQSPKYLFRKEGQNVTLSCEQNLNHDAMYWYRQDPGQGLRLIYYSQIVNDFQKGDIAEGYSVSREKKESFPLTVTSAQKNPTAFYLCASSGQKNTGELFFGEGSRLTVL.

The CDR3 protein is CASSQEPSGPYEQYF. CDR3 coding DNA: TGCGCCAGCAGCCAAGAACCTAGCGGGCCCTACGAGCAGTACTTC. This rearrangement joins TRBV4-3 to TRBJ2-7, with 8 bases that match TRBD2. This CDR3 has 15 amino acids. The trim removed 0 bases at V and 2 bases at J, leaving 3 bases unmatched. Germline CDR1 is LGHNA and CDR2 is YSLEER.